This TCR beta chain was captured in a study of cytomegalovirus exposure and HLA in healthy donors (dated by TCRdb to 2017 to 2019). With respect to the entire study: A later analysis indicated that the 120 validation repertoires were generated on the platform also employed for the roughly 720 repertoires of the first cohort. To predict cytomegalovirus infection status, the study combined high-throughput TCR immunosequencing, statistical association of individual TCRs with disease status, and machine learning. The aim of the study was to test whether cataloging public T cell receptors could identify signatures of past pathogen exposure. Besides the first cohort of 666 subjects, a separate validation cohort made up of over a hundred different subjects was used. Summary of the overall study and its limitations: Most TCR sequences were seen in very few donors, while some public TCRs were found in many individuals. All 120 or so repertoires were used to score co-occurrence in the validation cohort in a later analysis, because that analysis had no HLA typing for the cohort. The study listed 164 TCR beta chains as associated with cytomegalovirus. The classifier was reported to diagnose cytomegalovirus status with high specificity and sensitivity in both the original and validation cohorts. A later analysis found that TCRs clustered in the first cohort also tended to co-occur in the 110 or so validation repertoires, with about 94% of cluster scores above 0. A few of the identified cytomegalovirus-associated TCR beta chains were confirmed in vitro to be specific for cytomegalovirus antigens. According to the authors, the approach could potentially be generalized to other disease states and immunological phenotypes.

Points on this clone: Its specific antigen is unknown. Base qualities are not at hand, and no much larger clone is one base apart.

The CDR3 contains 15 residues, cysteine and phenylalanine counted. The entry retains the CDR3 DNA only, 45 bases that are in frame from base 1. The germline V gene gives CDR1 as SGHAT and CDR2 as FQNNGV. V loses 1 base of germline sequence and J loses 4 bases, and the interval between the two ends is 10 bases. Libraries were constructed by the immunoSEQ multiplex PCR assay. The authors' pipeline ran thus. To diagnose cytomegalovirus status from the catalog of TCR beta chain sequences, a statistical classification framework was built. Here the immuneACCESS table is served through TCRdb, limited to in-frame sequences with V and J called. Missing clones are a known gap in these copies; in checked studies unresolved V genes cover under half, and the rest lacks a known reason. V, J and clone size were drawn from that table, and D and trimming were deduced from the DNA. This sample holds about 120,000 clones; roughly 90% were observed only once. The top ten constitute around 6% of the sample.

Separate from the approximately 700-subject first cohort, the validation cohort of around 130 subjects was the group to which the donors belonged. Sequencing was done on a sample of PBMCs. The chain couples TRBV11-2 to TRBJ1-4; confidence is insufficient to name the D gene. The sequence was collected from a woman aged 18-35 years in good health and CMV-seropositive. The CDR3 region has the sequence CASSLGGSGNEKLFF. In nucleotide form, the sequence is TGTGCCAGCAGCTTAGGAGGGTCGGGTAATGAAAAACTGTTTTTT.